The rows below give T cell receptor beta chains drawn from one sample of a study of OX40 agonist ivuxolimab in advanced cancers. The repertoire was sequenced with immunoSEQ multiplex PCR; TCRdb's copy has only in-frame clones and lacks some. The sample has roughly 97,000 clones; approximately 90% are singletons. Specimen: CD4+ or CD8+ T cells sorted from blood, collected in a trial of the OX40 agonist ivuxolimab. The receptors were sampled from an adult with an advanced solid tumor such as melanoma, head and neck, liver or kidney cancer. Each CDR3 is given with its conserved first and last residue. The order of the fields is D gene, J gene, clone size, V gene, CDR3 DNA, CDR3 protein. The D gene is left open where the match is weak. Size values are once, few and many counts, or a class for expanded clones, and some rows have none.

>.|TRBJ2-3|.|TRBV6-1
TGTGCCAGCAGTGTCCAAGAAGGGGGGCTGCGCACAGATACGCAGTATTTT
CASSVQEGGLRTDTQYF
>.|TRBJ1-1|.|TRBV28
TGTGCCAGCACCCCGAGGGGGACTGAAGCTTTCTTT
CASTPRGTEAFF
>.|TRBJ2-1|.|TRBV27
TGTGCCAGCAGTTTAACAGCCAACTCCTACAATGAGCAGTTCTTC
CASSLTANSYNEQFF
>.|TRBJ1-2|.|TRBV7-9
TGTGCCAGCAGCTTAACAGGCTACTATGGCTACACCTTC
CASSLTGYYGYTF
>TRBD2|TRBJ2-7|.|TRBV27
TGTGCCAGCAGATTGGGACTAGCGGGGGGGAACCTCTACGAGCAGTACTTC
CASRLGLAGGNLYEQYF
>TRBD1|TRBJ2-1|.|TRBV7-3
TGTGCCAGCAGCTCGAGTACAGGGGCGAGTGAGCAGTTCTTC
CASSSSTGASEQFF
>.|TRBJ1-5|.|TRBV7-2
TGTGCCAGCAGTACCTACGGGGGTGGCAATCAGCCCCAGCATTTT
CASSTYGGGNQPQHF
>.|TRBJ1-5|.|TRBV30
TGTGCCTGGAGTGTGACATATAGCAATCAGCCCCAGCATTTT
CAWSVTYSNQPQHF
>.|TRBJ2-7|.|TRBV6-4
TGTGCCAGCAGTGGCGCTTCATATCGTCACGAGCAGTACTTC
CASSGASYRHEQYF
>.|TRBJ1-2|few|TRBV28
TGTGCCAGCCTAAAAAGCGGGGGCGGCTATGGCTACACCTTC
CASLKSGGGYGYTF
>.|TRBJ2-1|.|TRBV6-5
TGTGCCAGCAGTTACGGCGCGACCAGGGGCAATGAGCAGTTCTTC
CASSYGATRGNEQFF
>.|TRBJ1-1|few|TRBV30
TGTGCCTGGAATTTGGGGACGGCTGAAGCTTTCTTT
CAWNLGTAEAFF
>.|TRBJ2-1|once|TRBV7-2
TGTGCCAGCAGCTTAGAGCGGTTCAGGGAATCCTACAATGAGCAGTTCTTC
CASSLERFRESYNEQFF
>.|TRBJ2-2|.|TRBV9
TGTGCCAGCAGCGCGCCTACTAGGCCGAGTACCGGGGAGCTGTTTTTT
CASSAPTRPSTGELFF
>TRBD1|TRBJ2-2|.|TRBV7-9
TGTGCCAGCAGCTTGAGGGCGGCAGGGGGCAGTACCGGGGAGCTGTTTTTT
CASSLRAAGGSTGELFF
>.|TRBJ2-3|.|TRBV5-4
TGTGCCAGCAGCTCAAGTGATAGGACAGATACGCAGTATTTT
CASSSSDRTDTQYF